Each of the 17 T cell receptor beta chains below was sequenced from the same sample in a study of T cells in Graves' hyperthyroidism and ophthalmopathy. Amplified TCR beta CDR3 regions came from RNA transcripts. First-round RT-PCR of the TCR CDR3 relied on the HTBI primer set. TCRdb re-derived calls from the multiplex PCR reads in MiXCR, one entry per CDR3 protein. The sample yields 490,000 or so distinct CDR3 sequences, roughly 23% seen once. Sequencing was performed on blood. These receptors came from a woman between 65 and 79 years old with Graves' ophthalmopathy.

The DNA for the CDR3 is TGTGCCAGCAGTGGTCCGGGACAGGGGAGTAAACGACTAGCGGGAGGGCCTTTGTGGGATGAGCAGTTCTTC. It specifies CASSGPGQGSKRLAGGPLWDEQFF. This rearrangement joins TRBV6-1 to TRBJ2-1; 14 bases are a match to TRBD2. J gave up 8 bases and V 4 bases, and 31 bases lay outside the gene matches. The CDR3 sequence is 24 residues long. The germline CDR1 and CDR2 sequences are MNHNS and SASEGT.

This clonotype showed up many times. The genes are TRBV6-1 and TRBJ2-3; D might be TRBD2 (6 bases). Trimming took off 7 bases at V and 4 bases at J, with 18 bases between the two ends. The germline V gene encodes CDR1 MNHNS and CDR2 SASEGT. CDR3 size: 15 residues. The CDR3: CASTESLALADTQYF. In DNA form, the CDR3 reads TGTGCCAGCACCGAGAGTCTAGCGTTGGCAGATACGCAGTATTTT.

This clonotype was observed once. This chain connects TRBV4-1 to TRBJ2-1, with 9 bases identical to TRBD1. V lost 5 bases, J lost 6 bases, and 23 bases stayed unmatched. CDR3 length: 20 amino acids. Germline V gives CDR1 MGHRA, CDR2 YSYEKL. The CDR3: CASSASNFRNRGPGSNEQFF. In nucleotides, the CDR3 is TGCGCCAGCAGCGCAAGCAACTTCCGTAACAGGGGGCCGGGAAGCAATGAGCAGTTCTTC.

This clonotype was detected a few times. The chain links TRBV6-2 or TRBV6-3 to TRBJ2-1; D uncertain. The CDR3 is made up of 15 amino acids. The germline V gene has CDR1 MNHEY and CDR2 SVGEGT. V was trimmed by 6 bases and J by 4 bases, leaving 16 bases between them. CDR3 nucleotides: TGTGCCAGCAGACCCGCCGCAGAAAGGTACAATGAGCAGTTCTTC. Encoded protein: CASRPAAERYNEQFF.

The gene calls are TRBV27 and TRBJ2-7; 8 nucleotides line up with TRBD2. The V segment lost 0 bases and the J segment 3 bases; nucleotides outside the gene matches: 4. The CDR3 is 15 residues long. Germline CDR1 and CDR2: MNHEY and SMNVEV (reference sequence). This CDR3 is CASSLSRGGIYEQYF. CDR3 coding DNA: TGTGCCAGCAGTTTATCCCGGGGGGGGATCTACGAGCAGTACTTC.

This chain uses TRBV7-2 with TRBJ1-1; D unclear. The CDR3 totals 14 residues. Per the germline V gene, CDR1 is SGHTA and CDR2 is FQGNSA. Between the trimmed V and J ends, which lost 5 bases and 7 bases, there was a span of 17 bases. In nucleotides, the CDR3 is TGTGCCAGCAGCGAGAACGGATATTCAGGTGAAGCTTTCTTT. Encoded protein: CASSENGYSGEAFF.

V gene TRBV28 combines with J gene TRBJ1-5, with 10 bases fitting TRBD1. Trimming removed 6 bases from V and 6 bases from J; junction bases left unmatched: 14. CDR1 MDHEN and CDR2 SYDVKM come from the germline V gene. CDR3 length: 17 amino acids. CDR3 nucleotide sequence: TGTGCCAGCAGCACCTCCCCCGGGACAGGGGTAGGTCAGCCCCAGCATTTT. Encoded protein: CASSTSPGTGVGQPQHF.

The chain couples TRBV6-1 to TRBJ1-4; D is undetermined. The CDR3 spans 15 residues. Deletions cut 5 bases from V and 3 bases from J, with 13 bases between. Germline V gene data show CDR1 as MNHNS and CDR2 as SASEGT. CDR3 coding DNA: TGTGCCAGCAGTTATGGAGGGCCAGCTAATGAAAAACTGTTTTTT. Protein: CASSYGGPANEKLFF.

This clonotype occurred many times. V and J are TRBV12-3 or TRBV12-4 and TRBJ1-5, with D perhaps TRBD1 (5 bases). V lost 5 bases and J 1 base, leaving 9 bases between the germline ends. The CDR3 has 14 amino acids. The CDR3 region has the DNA TGTGCCAGCAGTGCTGGGACGAGCAATCAGCCCCAGCATTTT. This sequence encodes CASSAGTSNQPQHF.

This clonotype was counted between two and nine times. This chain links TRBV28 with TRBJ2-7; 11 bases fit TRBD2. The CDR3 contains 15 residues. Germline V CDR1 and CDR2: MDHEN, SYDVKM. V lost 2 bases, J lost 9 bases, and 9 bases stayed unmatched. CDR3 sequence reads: CASSLGGSGRAGQYF. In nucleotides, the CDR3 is TGTGCCAGCAGTTTAGGTGGTAGCGGGAGGGCTGGGCAGTACTTC.

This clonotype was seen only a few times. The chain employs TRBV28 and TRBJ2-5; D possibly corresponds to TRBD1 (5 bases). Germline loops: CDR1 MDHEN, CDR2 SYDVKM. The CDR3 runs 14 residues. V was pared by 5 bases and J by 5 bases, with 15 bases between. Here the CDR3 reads CASSPSWGPETQYF. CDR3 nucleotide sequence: TGTGCCAGCAGTCCTTCGTGGGGCCCGGAGACCCAGTACTTC.

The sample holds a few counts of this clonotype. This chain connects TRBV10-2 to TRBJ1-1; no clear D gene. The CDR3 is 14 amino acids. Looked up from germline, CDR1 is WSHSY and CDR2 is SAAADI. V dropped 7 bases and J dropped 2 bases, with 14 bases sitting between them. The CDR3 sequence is CASKNSFVNTEAFF. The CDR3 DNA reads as TGCGCCAGCAAGAACAGTTTCGTAAACACTGAAGCTTTCTTT.

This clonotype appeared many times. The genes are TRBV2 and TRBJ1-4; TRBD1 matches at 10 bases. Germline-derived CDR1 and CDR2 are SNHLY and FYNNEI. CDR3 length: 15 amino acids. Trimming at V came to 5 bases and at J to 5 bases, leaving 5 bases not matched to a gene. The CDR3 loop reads CASSPPGQGNEKLFF. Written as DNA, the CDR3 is TGTGCCAGCAGTCCACCGGGACAGGGGAATGAAAAACTGTTTTTT.

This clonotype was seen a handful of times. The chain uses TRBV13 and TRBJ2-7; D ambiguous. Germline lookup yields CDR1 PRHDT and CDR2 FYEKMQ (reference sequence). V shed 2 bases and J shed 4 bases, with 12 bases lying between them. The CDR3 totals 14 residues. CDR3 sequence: CASSLSSRPYEQYF. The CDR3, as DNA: TGTGCCAGCAGCTTATCATCCAGGCCATACGAGCAGTACTTC.

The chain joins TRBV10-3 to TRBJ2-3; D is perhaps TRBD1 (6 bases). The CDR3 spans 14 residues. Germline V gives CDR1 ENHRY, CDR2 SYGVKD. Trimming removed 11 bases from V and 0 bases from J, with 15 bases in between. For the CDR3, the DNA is TGTGCCTCCAACAGGGAATCAAGCACAGATACGCAGTATTTT. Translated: CASNRESSTDTQYF.

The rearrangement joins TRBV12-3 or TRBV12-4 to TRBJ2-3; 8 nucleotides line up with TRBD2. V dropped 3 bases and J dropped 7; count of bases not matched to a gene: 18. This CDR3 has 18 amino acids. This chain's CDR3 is CASSFPPLAGARGNTQYF. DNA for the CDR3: TGTGCCAGCAGTTTCCCCCCGCTAGCGGGTGCACGCGGGAATACGCAGTATTTT.

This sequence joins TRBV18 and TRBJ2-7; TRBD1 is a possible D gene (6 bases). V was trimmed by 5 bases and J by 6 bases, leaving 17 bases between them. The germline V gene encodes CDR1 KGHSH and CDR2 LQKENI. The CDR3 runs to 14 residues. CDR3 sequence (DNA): TGTGCCAGCTCATCCCAGGGGATATCTACCGAGCAGTACTTC. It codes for CASSSQGISTEQYF.